This TCR beta chain emerged from a study of regulatory T cells in long-lasting Graves disease. In its sample, this clonotype was seen many times. Arm-PCR of CDR3 regions with iRepertoire HTBI primers generated TCR beta libraries. TCRdb recomputed calls from the multiplex PCR reads with MiXCR, one row per CDR3 protein. The table has about 450,000 distinct CDR3 sequences, about 14% seen once. Noted time point: newly diagnosed GD, antithyroid drugs for less than 3 months. TCR sequences were obtained from RNA taken from PBMCs. In germline, CDR1 is SGHTA, CDR2 FQGNSA. The CDR3 extends over 15 amino acids. V was clipped by 5 bases and J by 0 bases, with 13 bases between them. These data also featured in a second study, about T cells in Graves' hyperthyroidism and ophthalmopathy. That work states: Calling Graves' hyperthyroidism stable meant ophthalmopathy did not progress within 18 months.

The V and J genes are TRBV7-2 and TRBJ1-2; D unclear. Sequenced material: peripheral blood mononuclear cells (PBMCs), taken at new diagnosis, from a patient treated with antithyroid drugs. This TCR was recovered from a woman between 45 and 65 years old with Graves disease. CDR3 bases: TGTGCCAGCAGCCGAGGTGGAATAGCTAACTATGGCTACACCTTC. It is translated as CASSRGGIANYGYTF.